Listed here are 4 T cell receptor beta chains from one sample, sequenced in a study of glioma-infiltrating T cells after dendritic cell vaccination (dated by TCRdb to about 2016). Library preparation was by the immunoSEQ multiplex PCR assay. TCRdb provides this immuneACCESS table in a form limited to in-frame rearrangements. Some clones are lacking; in checked studies, under half of them reflect an unresolved V gene, and why the rest are absent is not known. Here the sample has around 78,000 clones; around 90% occur a single time. The ten largest clones take up more than 2% of the sample. The time point label, read with the paper, signifies: after dendritic cell vaccination, including at tumor progression/relapse. Sequencing was performed on blood, taken after dendritic cell vaccination. The receptors shown here come from a human donor with glioblastoma.

V and J are TRBV5-1 and TRBJ2-7; D is possibly TRBD1 (6 bases). Trimming took off 0 bases at V and 4 bases at J, with 11 bases between the two ends. This CDR3 comprises 14 residues. Germline CDR1 and CDR2: SGHRS and YFSETQ. The CDR3 sequence is CASSLGTDPYEQYF. The CDR3 nucleotides are TGCGCCAGCAGCTTGGGGACAGACCCTTACGAGCAGTACTTC.

J is TRBJ2-3 and V is TRBV6-1; 8 bases are shared with TRBD1. J was trimmed by 6 bases and V by 7 bases; bases with no gene match: 6. Per the germline V gene, CDR1 is MNHNS and CDR2 is SASEGT. The CDR3 is 13 residues long. CDR3 protein: CASTGGSGDTQYF. DNA for the CDR3: TGTGCCAGCACAGGGGGCAGTGGGGATACGCAGTATTTT.

The CDR3 DNA follows: TGTGCCACCAGCAGAGGAACAGGGGTTTTTCGTAACACTGAAGCTTTCTTT. This encodes CATSRGTGVFRNTEAFF. The gene calls are TRBV15 and TRBJ1-1; 7 bases are a match to TRBD1. After removal of 1 base from V and 2 bases from J, the junction contained 10 bases not matched to a gene. The V gene's germline CDR1 is LNHNV and CDR2 YYDKDF (reference sequence). This CDR3 has 17 residues.

V gene TRBV5-1 combines with J gene TRBJ2-5; tentative D call: TRBD2 (5 bases). The J call may be incorrect, as the DNA end agrees better with TRBJ2-7. The CDR3 is made up of 13 amino acids. CDR1 is SGHRS, CDR2 YFSETQ, per germline. The CDR3 sequence: CASSFEGSREQYF. The CDR3 coding sequence is TGCGCCAGCAGCTTCGAGGGATCGCGCGAGCAGTACTTC.